This T cell receptor (beta chain) was recovered during a study of T cells in localized non-small cell lung cancer. This clone was detected only once. TCRdb keeps only in-frame clones here, not all; method: immunoSEQ multiplex PCR. The table includes approximately 29,000 clones, around 82% detected once. There are 15 residues in the CDR3. Per germline, CDR1 SGHTA and CDR2 FQGTGA. With V trimmed by 3 bases and J by 6 bases, 2 bases remained unmatched. The source material was peripheral blood, sampled before any cancer treatment. This chain uses TRBV7-3 with TRBJ2-1; TRBD2 matches at 13 bases. The source of this sequence is a male donor older than 55 with stage II squamous cell lung carcinoma. CDR3 DNA: TGTGCCAGCAGCTTCACTAGCGGGGGGGCCAATGAGCAGTTCTTC. Protein sequence: CASSFTSGGANEQFF.